Sequencing of this T cell receptor (beta chain) was carried out in a study of blood T cell repertoires in COVID-19 (dated by TCRdb to 2020 to 2021). About the full investigation: Samples from collaborators originated in the United States, Italy and Spain and spanned both the acute and convalescent phases of COVID-19. The prospective study material was composed of cDNA or gDNA derived from T cells, B-cell-depleted T cells, or PBMCs. Subjects who had been exposed to COVID-19, were actively infected with it, or had recovered from it provided the deeply sampled blood TCRbeta repertoires that made up the dataset. The repertoires were made available in a free public database intended to serve as a resource for research on the immune response to SARS-CoV-2. Samples were obtained from the ongoing ImmuneRACE study (first 160 participants) and from about 1,300 subjects provided by 6 global collaborators. Nearly every sample came with metadata listing a de-identified subject ID, COVID-19 status, age in years and sex. Where HLA class I and class II types were available, the types were taken from metadata supplied by the sample provider, not from assay-based typing. General findings and caveats noted by the study authors: The amount of clinical and demographic metadata varied by source and participant and was provided uncurated.

This clone was found a few times. Its antigen is not yet known. Base qualities are not recorded, but no much larger clone differs from it by a single base. TCRbeta CDR3 regions were amplified from genomic DNA using the immunoSEQ Assay, a bias-controlled multiplex PCR. As for the original processing: The number of nucleated cells in each sample was estimated by amplification of reference gene primers within the assay. Sequence reads were collapsed and filtered to measure the absolute abundance of every unique TCRbeta CDR3 rearrangement. For each sample, productive Simpson clonality was calculated as the square root of Simpson's diversity index over productive rearrangements. The clones in this table, taken by TCRdb from immuneACCESS, are in-frame only. Not every clone is retained; where verified, under half of the shortfall comes from an unresolved V gene, and the cause of the rest is unknown. Clone size and V and J calls were adopted from that table, with D and trimming inferred from the DNA. This sample is represented by more than 95,000 clones; 75% to 95% of them were singletons. The ten largest clones take up roughly 2% of the sample.

The CDR3 runs 14 residues from the cysteine to the phenylalanine. The kept DNA is CDR3 alone, 42 bases in frame from the first base. Deletion took 5 bases off V and 3 bases off J, with a span of 13 bases between the germline ends. CDR1 and CDR2 were assigned from the germline V gene (reference sequence) as MNHEY and SMNVEV. Collaborating institutions collected whole blood in K2EDTA tubes following their own protocols. Collaborator samples were shipped for TCRbeta analysis as frozen whole blood, isolated PBMCs, or DNA extracted from either sample type. The sequence came from a human donor with active COVID-19. The donor label of this sample is uncertain. The sequencing input was peripheral blood. The chain was built from TRBV27 and TRBJ1-2, and perhaps TRBD1 as D gene, on 6 matching bases. The CDR3 region reads CASSRNRADYGYTF. The DNA sequence is TGTGCCAGCAGTCGAAACAGGGCCGACTATGGCTACACCTTC.